These 8 T cell receptor beta chains were sequenced from one sample in a study of radiotherapy plus CTLA-4 blockade in lung cancer. Profiled with immunoSEQ multiplex PCR; TCRdb holds only in-frame clones, not every one. The top ten clones hold 16% of a sample with 85,000 to 90,000 clones, around nine tenths of them seen once. This material consisted of peripheral blood, taken from a patient treated with radiotherapy plus ipilimumab. These receptors came from a human donor with non-small cell lung cancer that progressed on radiotherapy plus ipilimumab.

This clone has just a few counts. The chain is built from TRBV19 and TRBJ1-1; tentatively, D is TRBD1 (5 bases). The germline V gene has CDR1 LNHDA and CDR2 SQIVND (reference sequence). CDR3 length: 15 residues. The V gene lost 4 bases and the J gene lost 2 bases, with 14 bases spanning the gap. The chain's CDR3 is CASSTPQGVNTEAFF. The CDR3 DNA sequence: TGTGCCAGTAGTACCCCCCAGGGAGTAAACACTGAAGCTTTCTTT. Full variable domain (remainder filled in from reference TRBV19 and TRBJ1-1): DGGITQSPKYLFRKEGQNVTLSCEQNLNHDAMYWYRQDPGQGLRLIYYSQIVNDFQKGDIAEGYSVSREKKESFPLTVTSAQKNPTAFYLCASSTPQGVNTEAFFGQGTRLTVV.

The chain couples TRBV5-1 to TRBJ2-3; maybe TRBD2 (6 bases). Trimming took off 0 bases at V and 1 base at J, with 12 bases between the two ends. Germline assignment: CDR1 SGHRS and CDR2 YFSETQ. The CDR3 runs to 16 residues. CDR3 bases: TGCGCCAGCAGCTTGGGAGGAGGGCCAGGCACAGATACGCAGTATTTT. Protein sequence: CASSLGGGPGTDTQYF.

The chain couples TRBV2 to TRBJ1-5; TRBD1 might be the D (5 bases). CDR1 is SNHLY and CDR2 is FYNNEI in the germline V gene. Trimming cost V 6 bases and J 1 base, with 13 bases left between them. This CDR3 region has 15 residues. The DNA of the CDR3 is TGTGCCAGCAGATCGGGGGATTTGAGCAATCAGCCCCAGCATTTT. Translated: CASRSGDLSNQPQHF.

This chain connects TRBV19 to TRBJ1-1; TRBD1 matches 7 bases. Germline-derived CDR1 and CDR2 are LNHDA and SQIVND (reference sequence). This CDR3 has 14 amino acids. Unmatched junction bases numbered 5, after V lost 3 bases and J lost 4 bases. The DNA of the CDR3 is TGTGCCAGTAGTATCTCAGGGGGAATCACTGAAGCTTTCTTT. It codes for CASSISGGITEAFF.

A few counts support this clone. The chain couples TRBV9 to TRBJ2-7; D is undetermined. The CDR3 loop spans 12 amino acids. V shed 4 bases and J shed 6 bases, with 11 bases lying between them. CDR1 is SGDLS, CDR2 YYNGEE, per germline. CDR3 bases: TGTGCCAGCAGCCCAGTTGTCGGCGAGCAGTACTTC. Its protein product is CASSPVVGEQYF.

The chain joins TRBV7-6 to TRBJ2-5; TRBD1 might be the D (6 bases). CDR1 and CDR2 from the germline V gene are SGHVS and FNYEAQ. The V and J ends lost 1 base and 2 bases respectively, with 14 bases between them. This CDR3 is 16 amino acids long. The CDR3 DNA reads as TGTGCCAGCAGCTTAGAGGGCTGGACAGCGCAAGAGACCCAGTACTTC. Protein sequence: CASSLEGWTAQETQYF.

J is TRBJ2-1 and V is TRBV9; the match to TRBD2 covers 7 bases. Germline-derived CDR1 and CDR2 are SGDLS and YYNGEE. Losses at the gene ends were 4 bases for V and 0 bases for J; bases not matched to a gene: 16. The CDR3 covers 19 residues. For the CDR3, the DNA is TGTGCCAGCAGCCCCCCGGTTAGCGGGTTAATTAGCTCCTACAATGAGCAGTTCTTC. It encodes CASSPPVSGLISSYNEQFF.

This chain uses TRBV2 with TRBJ1-5, with D tentatively TRBD1 (5 bases). Germline-derived CDR1 and CDR2 are SNHLY and FYNNEI. The CDR3 totals 16 residues. Trimming stripped 4 bases from V and 1 base from J, with 14 bases between. As DNA, the CDR3 is TGTGCCAGCAGTGGACAATTCCAGGGCAGCAATCAGCCCCAGCATTTT. This translates into CASSGQFQGSNQPQHF.